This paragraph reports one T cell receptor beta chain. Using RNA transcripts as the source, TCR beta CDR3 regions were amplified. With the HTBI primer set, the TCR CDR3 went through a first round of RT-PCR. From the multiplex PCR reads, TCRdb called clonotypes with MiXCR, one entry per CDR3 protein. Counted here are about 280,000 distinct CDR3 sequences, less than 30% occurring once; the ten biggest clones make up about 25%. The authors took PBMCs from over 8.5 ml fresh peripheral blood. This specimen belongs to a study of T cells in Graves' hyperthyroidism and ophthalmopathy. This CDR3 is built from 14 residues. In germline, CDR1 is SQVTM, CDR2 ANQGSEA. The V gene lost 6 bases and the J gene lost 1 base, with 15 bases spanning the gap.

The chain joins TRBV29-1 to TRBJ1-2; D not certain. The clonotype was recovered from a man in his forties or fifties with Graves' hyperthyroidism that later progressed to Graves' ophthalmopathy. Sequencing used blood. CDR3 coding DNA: TGCAGCGTACAGCAAGTACAGCATAACTATGGCTACACCTTC. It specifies CSVQQVQHNYGYTF.